This T cell receptor (beta chain) originates from a study of blood T cell repertoires in COVID-19. Authors' data handling: Estimates of nucleated cell counts were drawn from the amplification of reference gene primers. Clones were read by immunoSEQ multiplex PCR, and TCRdb kept only the in-frame ones, dropping some. D and trimming come from the DNA, and the V and J calls and clone size come from that table. Among around 310,000 clones listed, roughly 86% were seen once. In Cohort 3, a recovered donor had either two negative PCRs, clearance, or symptom resolution. In this sample, this clone turned up once. Germline V gene sequence: CDR1 LNHDA, CDR2 SQIVND (reference sequence). V trimming: 1 base; J trimming: 1 base; junction bases outside the gene matches: 3. The CDR3 contains 15 residues.

The sample was PBMCs or T cells enriched from blood (not recorded which). The receptor was derived from a woman in her 30s who had recovered from COVID-19. J is TRBJ2-7 and V is TRBV19, with 8 bases matching TRBD1. CDR3 loop: CASSIVRTGSYEQYF. The DNA for the CDR3 is TGTGCCAGTAGTATAGTTCGGACAGGGTCCTACGAGCAGTACTTC.